The 19 T cell receptor beta chains below all came from one sample that was sequenced in a study of CD8+CD57+ T cells in acquired aplastic anemia. Patients picked for sequencing had shown CD8+CD57+ cell expansion detected by flow cytometry. It was genomic DNA that served as the template for profiling TCR beta VDJ and CDR3. Each CDR3 protein is one row after TCRdb ran MiXCR on the reads. Among roughly 180,000 distinct CDR3 sequences listed, roughly three fifths were seen once. The sequenced material came from sorted CD4+, CD8+, or CD8+CD57+ T cells (not recorded which) from PBMCs. These receptors were obtained from a human donor with aplastic anemia.

The V call is TRBV7-9, the J call TRBJ2-4, with D tentatively TRBD1 (6 bases). The CDR3 consists of 14 residues. The germline CDR1 and CDR2 sequences are SEHNR and FQNEAQ (reference sequence). Trimming removed 5 bases at V and 1 base at J, with 9 bases between. The DNA for the CDR3 is TGTGCCAGCAGCGCAGGGGTTGCCAAAAACATTCAGTACTTC. It encodes CASSAGVAKNIQYF. Drawing the rest from reference TRBV7-9 and TRBJ2-4, the complete variable domain is DTGVSQNPRHKITKRGQNVTFRCDPISEHNRLYWYRQTLGQGPEFLTYFQNEAQLEKSRLLSDRFSAERPKGSFSTLEIQRTEQGDSAMYLCASSAGVAKNIQYFGAGTRLSVL.

Only one count was recorded for this clonotype. V is TRBV9 and J is TRBJ2-1, with a tentative D call TRBD2 (6 bases). Germline V gene lookup returns CDR1 SGDLS and CDR2 YYNGEE. The V end was cut by 2 bases, the J end by 0 bases, with 12 bases between. CDR3 length: 16 residues. In nucleotides, the CDR3 is TGTGCCAGCAGCGTTGGGACTCTGAGCTCCTACAATGAGCAGTTCTTC. It encodes CASSVGTLSSYNEQFF.

This sequence joins TRBV7-4 and TRBJ2-1; D gene ambiguous. The CDR3 is 16 residues long. In germline, CDR1 is SGHVT, CDR2 SQSDAQ. Between the trimmed V and J ends, which lost 6 bases and 3 bases, there was a span of 18 bases. The CDR3 DNA reads TGTGCCAGCAGTCGCCCGGGTATCGCACGCTACAATGAGCAGTTCTTC. It is translated as CASSRPGIARYNEQFF. The entire variable domain, with the rest obtained from reference TRBV7-4 and TRBJ2-1, is as follows: GAGVSQSPRYKVAKRGRDVALRCDSISGHVTLYWYRQTLGQGSEVLTYSQSDAQRDKSGRPSGRFSAERPERSVSTLKIQRTEQGDSAVYLCASSRPGIARYNEQFFGPGTRLTVL.

This clonotype was detected once. This chain connects TRBV9 to TRBJ2-7, with TRBD2 matching over 10 bases. CDR3 size: 15 residues. J lost 7 bases, V lost 0 bases, and 7 bases had no gene match. Germline CDR1 and CDR2: SGDLS and YYNGEE. The CDR3 is CASSVGPSGGSEQYF. CDR3 sequence (DNA): TGTGCCAGCAGCGTAGGGCCTAGCGGGGGTAGTGAGCAGTACTTC.

This clonotype appeared many times. The chain couples TRBV7-8 to TRBJ1-1, with 7 bases matching TRBD1. There are 15 residues in the CDR3. Germline lookup yields CDR1 SGHVS and CDR2 FQNEAQ. After removal of 5 bases from V and 5 bases from J, the junction contained 11 bases not matched to a gene. CDR3 residues: CASSINRGIGTEAFF. The DNA for the CDR3 is TGTGCCAGCAGCATCAACAGGGGTATTGGGACTGAAGCTTTCTTT. The full variable domain, completed using reference TRBV7-8 and TRBJ1-1, is GAGVSQSPRYKVAKRGQDVALRCDPISGHVSLFWYQQALGQGPEFLTYFQNEAQLDKSGLPSDRFFAERPEGSVSTLKIQRTQQEDSAVYLCASSINRGIGTEAFFGQGTRLTVV.

The chain is built from TRBV2 and TRBJ1-2; 7 bases are shared with TRBD1. From germline, CDR1 is SNHLY and CDR2 FYNNEI. The junction had 14 bases not matched to a gene; V was cut back by 6 bases and J by 4 bases. This CDR3 contains 16 residues. For the CDR3, the DNA is TGTGCCAGCAGAACAGGGGCAGGGAGGGATTTCTATGGCTACACCTTC. It codes for CASRTGAGRDFYGYTF.

The chain recombines TRBV18 with TRBJ2-7; D unresolved. Germline CDR1 and CDR2: KGHSH and LQKENI. CDR3 length equals 13 residues. With 3 bases removed from V and 2 bases from J, the gap between germline ends came to 8 bases. The CDR3 DNA sequence: TGTGCCAGCTCACCGCCAACTACCTACGAGCAGTACTTC. Protein: CASSPPTTYEQYF.

With respect to this clonotype: Compared with germline, one end of the junction differs, possibly owing to a read error. The chain has TRBV7-6 and TRBJ2-7; 9 bases align to TRBD1. The germline CDR1 and CDR2 sequences are SGHVS and FNYEAQ. This CDR3 contains 16 residues. Written as DNA, the CDR3 is TGCGCCAGCAGCCAAGACATAGGACAGGGGTCCTACGAGCAGTACTTC. Protein sequence: CASSQDIGQGSYEQYF.

The rearrangement joins TRBV7-7 to TRBJ2-5; 8 positions match TRBD1. CDR1 is SSHAT, CDR2 FNYEAQ, per germline (reference sequence). This CDR3 has 16 amino acids. The junction had 12 bases not matched to a gene; V was cut back by 5 bases and J by 4 bases. The CDR3 loop is CASSPKTGAKRETQYF. The DNA for the CDR3 is TGTGCCAGCAGCCCCAAGACAGGGGCTAAGCGAGAGACCCAGTACTTC.

This clonotype was seen many times. The V gene is TRBV12-5, the J gene TRBJ2-1; 7 positions agree with TRBD2. In germline, CDR1 is LGHNT, CDR2 FRNRAP. Trimming took 4 bases from V and 9 from J; bases not matched to a gene: 6. The CDR3 extends over 13 amino acids. CDR3 nucleotide sequence: TGTGCTAGTGGTTCGCGGGGGATTGGTGAGCAGTTCTTC. Translating it yields CASGSRGIGEQFF.

The CDR3 DNA is TGTGCCAGCAGATTTTTACCCGGGGGGGCTTCCTACGAGCAGTACTTC. Protein: CASRFLPGGASYEQYF. This chain connects TRBV7-8 to TRBJ2-7; 8 positions match TRBD2. Germline-derived CDR1 and CDR2 are SGHVS and FQNEAQ. With 6 bases clipped from V and 1 base from J, the junction kept 11 bases outside the gene matches. This CDR3 has 16 residues.

The V call is TRBV6-1, the J call TRBJ2-1, with D unresolved. V was shortened by 3 bases and J by 1 base, with 7 bases between the two germline ends. The germline V gene encodes CDR1 MNHNS and CDR2 SASEGT. The CDR3 has 14 amino acids. The CDR3 loop reads CASSEVLSYNEQFF. DNA of the CDR3: TGTGCCAGCAGTGAGGTCCTGTCCTACAATGAGCAGTTCTTC.

The table lists this clonotype with many counts. This sequence joins TRBV5-5 and TRBJ1-5; TRBD1 is a possible D gene (5 bases). This CDR3 is built from 15 residues. From germline, CDR1 is SGHKS and CDR2 YYEKEE (reference sequence). The V end lost 0 bases, the J end lost 1 base, and 8 bases lay between the germline ends. The CDR3, as DNA: TGTGCCAGCAGCTTGGGGGGCTTGAGCAATCAGCCCCAGCATTTT. Residues: CASSLGGLSNQPQHF.

The rearrangement links TRBV6-5 to TRBJ1-1, with 8 bases matching TRBD1. The CDR3 runs to 14 residues. Germline CDR1 and CDR2: MNHEY and SVGAGI. V lost 5 bases, J lost 1 base, and 3 bases stayed unmatched. The CDR3 DNA sequence: TGTGCCAGCAGTGAGACAGGGGCGAACACTGAAGCTTTCTTT. The encoded protein is CASSETGANTEAFF.

In its sample, this clonotype was seen many times. The V gene is TRBV19, the J gene TRBJ1-5; TRBD1 is a possible D gene (6 bases). The V gene lost 7 bases and the J gene lost 1 base, with 11 bases spanning the gap. The length of the CDR3 is 14 residues. Per germline, CDR1 LNHDA and CDR2 SQIVND (reference sequence). This CDR3 is CASTVQGSNQPQHF. The DNA of the CDR3 is TGTGCCAGTACCGTACAGGGAAGCAATCAGCCCCAGCATTTT.

The chain carries TRBV19 and TRBJ1-5; 11 bases are shared with TRBD1. After removal of 4 bases from V and 9 bases from J, the junction contained 8 bases not matched to a gene. Germline CDR1 LNHDA, CDR2 SQIVND (reference sequence). The CDR3 runs 15 residues. The CDR3 DNA is TGTGCCAGTAGTACGGACAGGGGGCCGGGGCGGCCCCAGCATTTT. Amino acids: CASSTDRGPGRPQHF.

V and J are TRBV20-1 and TRBJ1-1, with D possibly being TRBD1 (6 bases). Trimming took 3 bases from V and 0 from J, leaving 11 bases between them. This CDR3 contains 14 residues. Germline assignment: CDR1 DFQATT and CDR2 SNEGSKA (reference sequence). CDR3 protein: CSASVPGVNTEAFF. The DNA for the CDR3 is TGCAGTGCTAGCGTCCCAGGGGTGAACACTGAAGCTTTCTTT.

The chain recombines TRBV14 with TRBJ1-6; D remains unclear. Germline CDR1 is SGHDN and CDR2 is FVKESK. CDR3 length: 14 amino acids. The V end lost 4 bases, the J end lost 7 bases, and 11 bases lay between the germline ends. The CDR3 here is CASSPYPPNSPLHF. CDR3 nucleotides: TGTGCCAGCAGCCCGTACCCGCCGAATTCACCCCTCCACTTT.

The chain joins TRBV2 to TRBJ2-1; the D is unclear. The V gene lost 4 bases and the J gene lost 0 bases, with 13 bases spanning the gap. CDR1 and CDR2 from the germline V gene are SNHLY and FYNNEI. The CDR3 contains 16 residues. CDR3 residues: CASSVFGGNSYNEQFF. The DNA of the CDR3 is TGTGCCAGCAGTGTATTTGGCGGCAACTCCTACAATGAGCAGTTCTTC.